The 29 T cell receptor beta chains reported below all come from one sample, sequenced in a study of metastatic and nonmetastatic thyroid tumors. Not a single patient had been given any form of treatment at any point before undergoing thyroid surgery. TCRdb re-called the PCR reads through MiXCR. The sample has 70,000 or so clones, 13% to 15% seen once; the top ten hold around 7%. The sequenced material came from blood. The receptors were sampled from a male donor with papillary thyroid cancer or a benign thyroid nodule (not recorded which). Some clones in this sample may be carry-over from other donors' samples.

J is TRBJ2-2 and V is TRBV27; D call uncertain. CDR1 is MNHEY and CDR2 is SMNVEV in the germline V gene (reference sequence). CDR3 length equals 15 residues. Trimming removed 7 bases at V and 7 bases at J, with 19 bases between. In DNA, the CDR3 is TGTGCCAGCATCATGGTTTTCGGGCGCGTCGGGGAGCTGTTTTTT. It is translated as CASIMVFGRVGELFF.

This clone showed up just a few times. The J gene is TRBJ1-2, the V gene TRBV6-1, with D possibly being TRBD1 (6 bases). V lost 6 bases, J lost 4 bases, and 21 bases lay in between. This CDR3 comprises 16 residues. Germline CDR1 MNHNS, CDR2 SASEGT. CDR3 amino acids: CASRYRGGQDLYGYTF. CDR3 bases: TGTGCCAGCAGGTACAGAGGGGGGCAGGACCTCTATGGCTACACCTTC.

The CDR3: CASSRQLPGGPYEQYF. As DNA, the CDR3 is TGTGCCAGCTCACGTCAACTGCCAGGGGGACCGTACGAGCAGTACTTC. The chain couples TRBV18 to TRBJ2-7; 7 nucleotides match TRBD1. After removal of 4 bases from V and 4 bases from J, the junction contained 13 bases not matched to a gene. Germline V gene lookup returns CDR1 KGHSH and CDR2 LQKENI. This CDR3 is built from 16 residues.

In its sample, this clone was seen many times. The chain uses TRBV5-4 and TRBJ2-2; the match to TRBD2 covers 8 bases. The ends lost 2 bases at V and 6 bases at J; junction bases unmatched: 9. The V gene's germline CDR1 is SGHNT and CDR2 YYREEE (reference sequence). The CDR3 spans 16 residues. Written as DNA, the CDR3 is TGTGCCAGCAGCTTTAGGGGAGCGGGAGTGGCCGGGGAGCTGTTTTTT. Its translation is CASSFRGAGVAGELFF.

This clone came up a few times. A single base separates this from a much larger clone, so it may be a read error. Other DNA sequences within the sample encode an identical CDR3. The chain couples TRBV25-1 to TRBJ2-5, with D possibly TRBD2 on 6 matching bases. Trimming shortened V by 10 bases and J by 2 bases, and 23 bases separated the two germline ends. The CDR3 has 16 amino acids. Germline CDR1 is MGHDK and CDR2 is SYGVNS. CDR3 nucleotide sequence: TGTGCCACTTTTTTGCTCGAACCTGGACTACAAGAGACCCAGTACTTC. Its translation is CATFLLEPGLQETQYF.

This clone was observed at least ten times. The chain links TRBV6-1 to TRBJ2-1; D is unclear. Deletions cut 7 bases from V and 2 bases from J, with 15 bases between. This CDR3 is built from 15 residues. Germline-derived CDR1 and CDR2 are MNHNS and SASEGT. In DNA, the CDR3 is TGTGCCAGCAATCCCGGACCCACCACCTACAATGAGCAGTTCTTC. It translates to CASNPGPTTYNEQFF.

The chain uses TRBV28 and TRBJ1-5; D gene uncertain. Trimming pared 3 bases from V and 12 bases from J, leaving 12 bases between. The CDR3 is 12 residues long. Germline CDR1 is MDHEN and CDR2 is SYDVKM. CDR3 residues: CASSFGGKHQHF. CDR3 sequence (DNA): TGTGCCAGCAGTTTCGGTGGGAAGCACCAGCATTTT.

In this sample, this clone turned up once. The CDR3 region is CASSLMGQPPYEQYF. CDR3 in DNA: TGTGCCAGCAGCTTAATGGGACAGCCACCCTACGAGCAGTACTTC. The chain combines TRBV7-3 with TRBJ2-7; TRBD1 matches at 7 bases. Germline CDR1 SGHTA, CDR2 FQGTGA. The length of the CDR3 is 15 residues. Trimming at V came to 1 base and at J to 2 bases, leaving 5 bases not matched to a gene.

This clone was detected many times. The V and J genes are TRBV5-1 and TRBJ2-2, with D unclear. Germline V gene data show CDR1 as SGHRS and CDR2 as YFSETQ. The CDR3 runs to 16 residues. Between the trimmed V and J ends, which lost 0 bases and 3 bases, there was a span of 12 bases. CDR3 nucleotides: TGCGCCAGCAGCTTGGTAGAGTGGCGGCACACCGGGGAGCTGTTTTTT. It is translated as CASSLVEWRHTGELFF.

Notes on this clone: This clone may be a read error of a much larger clone one base away. J is TRBJ2-1 and V is TRBV18; a weak D match, TRBD2 (6 bases). Trimming shortened V by 1 base and J by 9 bases, and 10 bases separated the two germline ends. The CDR3 spans 13 residues. Germline V gives CDR1 KGHSH, CDR2 LQKENI. CDR3 region: CASSPLAEGEQFF. Here the CDR3 DNA reads TGTGCCAGCTCACCACTAGCGGAAGGTGAGCAGTTCTTC.

This chain uses TRBV7-8 with TRBJ2-3; a possible D gene is TRBD2 (6 bases). Germline CDR1 is SGHVS and CDR2 is FQNEAQ. The CDR3 totals 16 residues. The V and J ends lost 6 bases and 2 bases respectively, with 18 bases between them. CDR3 residues: CASRARGLGDTDTQYF. CDR3 DNA: TGTGCCAGCAGAGCGCGGGGCCTGGGGGACACAGATACGCAGTATTTT.

This clone has a handful of counts. V usage is TRBV18 and J usage is TRBJ1-1; weak D call: TRBD1 (5 bases). CDR1 is KGHSH, CDR2 LQKENI, per germline. V was cut by 6 bases and J by 3 bases, with 11 bases left in between. This CDR3 comprises 13 residues. CDR3 bases: TGTGCCAGCTCGGGGCAGAAGGACACTGAAGCTTTCTTT. Translated: CASSGQKDTEAFF.

This clone was counted many times. The chain links TRBV12-3 or TRBV12-4 to TRBJ2-1; D is ambiguous. V dropped 1 base and J dropped 7 bases, with 2 bases sitting between them. The CDR3 has 11 amino acids. In DNA form, the CDR3 reads TGTGCCAGCAGTTTAGTGAATGAGCAGTTCTTC. It yields the protein CASSLVNEQFF.

Many counts were recorded for this clone. The V call is TRBV6-2 or TRBV6-3, the J call TRBJ1-1; 7 positions match TRBD1. V dropped 5 bases and J dropped 4; count of bases not matched to a gene: 16. Germline-derived CDR1 and CDR2 are MNHEY and SVGEGT. This CDR3 has 17 amino acids. In DNA, the CDR3 is TGTGCCAGCAGTCCCCAGGGGGGCGCAAGCTTGACCACTGAAGCTTTCTTT. Its translation is CASSPQGGASLTTEAFF.

This clone was seen only a few times. A single base separates this from a much larger clone, so it may be a read error. The chain has TRBV6-1 and TRBJ1-1; perhaps TRBD1 as D (6 bases). The germline V and J ends were trimmed by 6 bases and 3 bases, with 17 bases remaining between them. The CDR3 is made up of 15 amino acids. Germline V lookup: CDR1 MNHNS, CDR2 SASEGT. The CDR3 DNA sequence: TGTGCCAGCAGAGCTCGGACAGCCCTGGACACTGAAGCTTTCTTT. This encodes CASRARTALDTEAFF.

This chain links TRBV20-1 with TRBJ1-2, with D uncertain. Germline-derived CDR1 and CDR2 are DFQATT and SNEGSKA (reference sequence). CDR3 length: 13 residues. With 1 base removed from V and 1 base from J, the gap between germline ends came to 7 bases. The CDR3 region is CSARVQDNYGYTF. CDR3 coding DNA: TGCAGTGCTAGAGTGCAAGATAACTATGGCTACACCTTC.

This clone was picked up a small number of times. One end of the junction does not line up with germline, which may come from a read error. Other DNA variants within this sample encode the same CDR3. The chain carries TRBV6-2 or TRBV6-3 and TRBJ2-3; D is unclear. The germline gives CDR1 MNHEY, CDR2 SVGEGT. CDR3 size: 14 residues. For the CDR3, the DNA is TGTGCCAGCAGTTACCCAAATACGGCAGATACACAGTATTTT. It is translated as CASSYPNTADTQYF.

The sample holds many counts of this clone. The V gene is TRBV28, the J gene TRBJ2-5; the match to TRBD2 covers 7 bases. The CDR3 is made up of 13 amino acids. V trimming: 7 bases; J trimming: 2 bases; junction bases outside the gene matches: 4. Germline V lookup: CDR1 MDHEN, CDR2 SYDVKM. CDR3 DNA: TGTGCCAGCACGGCGGGAGTTCAAGAGACCCAGTACTTC. Its translation: CASTAGVQETQYF.

This clone was detected many times. This chain joins TRBV5-1 and TRBJ2-7; no clear D. The CDR3 is 16 amino acids. V dropped 0 bases and J dropped 3 bases, with 16 bases sitting between them. Germline lookup yields CDR1 SGHRS and CDR2 YFSETQ. The DNA for the CDR3 is TGCGCCAGCAGCTTGGACCCAGATTGGGTACACTACGAGCAGTACTTC. Translating gives CASSLDPDWVHYEQYF.

The V and J genes are TRBV7-9 and TRBJ1-2; 7 bases map to TRBD1. The V gene's germline CDR1 is SEHNR and CDR2 FQNEAQ (reference sequence). The V segment lost 6 bases and the J segment 5 bases; nucleotides outside the gene matches: 9. The CDR3 runs to 14 residues. This CDR3 is CASSVRGSKYGYTF. CDR3 bases: TGTGCCAGCAGTGTCAGGGGGTCGAAGTATGGCTACACCTTC.

This clone was seen many times. The V call is TRBV20-1, the J call TRBJ1-1; D not resolved. CDR1 is DFQATT and CDR2 is SNEGSKA in the germline V gene (reference sequence). This CDR3 is 15 amino acids long. The CDR3 DNA sequence: TGCAGCACTGAAAGGCCAGGAAACATGAACACTGAAGCTTTCTTT. It is translated as CSTERPGNMNTEAFF.

This clone occurred many times. The chain has TRBV13 and TRBJ2-1; D perhaps matches TRBD2 (6 bases). CDR3 length equals 14 residues. V was pared by 2 bases and J by 8 bases, with 13 bases between. Germline V CDR1 and CDR2: PRHDT, FYEKMQ (reference sequence). CDR3 protein: CASSLRREWDEQFF. The CDR3 nucleotides are TGTGCCAGCAGCTTACGGAGGGAGTGGGATGAGCAGTTCTTC.

Turning to this clone: It may be a read error: a sequence one base away is much more abundant. The chain links TRBV5-1 to TRBJ2-7; 7 bases agree with TRBD1. Germline V gene sequence: CDR1 SGHRS, CDR2 YFSETQ. This CDR3 has 13 amino acids. V trimming: 4 bases; J trimming: 6 bases; junction bases outside the gene matches: 7. In DNA, the CDR3 is TGCGCCAGCAGCCTGGGACAGTGGTCCGAGCAGTACTTC. It yields the protein CASSLGQWSEQYF.

This clone has ten or more counts. V and J are TRBV18 and TRBJ2-3, with 8 bases lining up with TRBD2. The CDR3 length is 17 residues. V was pared by 1 base and J by 2 bases, with 8 bases of the junction left unmatched. CDR1 is KGHSH, CDR2 LQKENI, per germline. The CDR3 DNA is TGTGCCAGCTCACCACAAGGCGTAGCGGGGTACACAGATACGCAGTATTTT. Its translation: CASSPQGVAGYTDTQYF.

This clone was picked up many times. The chain links TRBV29-1 to TRBJ2-7; D may be TRBD1 (5 bases). V lost 5 bases to trimming and J lost 2 bases, with 16 bases between them. There are 14 residues in the CDR3. Germline loops: CDR1 SQVTM, CDR2 ANQGSEA. The chain's CDR3 is CSVILKDNAYEQYV. CDR3 in DNA: TGCAGCGTTATACTCAAGGACAACGCCTACGAGCAGTACGTC.

Comments on this clone: A read error may explain this, as a much larger clone is one base away. Within the sample, other DNA sequences also encode this same CDR3. This chain's CDR3 is CASSQGATGNTDTQYF. In DNA, the CDR3 is TGTGCCAGCAGCCAAGGTGCGACAGGGAATACAGATACGCAGTATTTT. The chain recombines TRBV14 with TRBJ2-3, with TRBD1 matching over 7 bases. CDR1 and CDR2 from the germline V gene are SGHDN and FVKESK. V dropped 1 base and J dropped 3; count of bases not matched to a gene: 7. The CDR3 is 16 residues long.

This clone has at least ten counts. This chain links TRBV5-5 with TRBJ2-6; D is ambiguous. Per germline, CDR1 SGHKS and CDR2 YYEKEE (reference sequence). V lost 0 bases and J lost 0, with 19 bases in between. The CDR3 consists of 20 residues. The CDR3 is CASSLARDSSTISGANVLTF. The CDR3 DNA sequence: TGTGCCAGCAGCTTGGCACGTGACTCAAGTACCATCTCTGGGGCCAACGTCCTGACTTTC.

This sequence joins TRBV30 and TRBJ2-3; D is possibly TRBD2 (6 bases). The V gene lost 3 bases and the J gene lost 5 bases, with 15 bases spanning the gap. Germline values: CDR1 GTSNPN, CDR2 SVGIG (reference sequence). This CDR3 is 14 amino acids long. The chain's CDR3 is CAWRHSGTKDTQYF. The CDR3 DNA reads TGTGCCTGGAGGCATAGCGGTACCAAAGATACGCAGTATTTT.

This chain connects TRBV6-2 or TRBV6-3 to TRBJ2-7; 9 bases agree with TRBD1. The CDR3 is made up of 16 amino acids. V shed 6 bases and J 10 bases; nucleotides not matched to a gene: 19. Germline assignment: CDR1 MNHEY and CDR2 SVGEGT. CDR3 residues: CASRPTGDRVGGDQYF. The CDR3 coding sequence is TGTGCCAGCAGACCCACTGGGGACAGGGTAGGAGGCGATCAGTACTTC.